This T cell receptor (beta chain) comes out of a study of blood T cells in healthy people across ages. Study findings and constraints: It was not known whether donors were CMV positive (a possible confounder of expanded clonotype changes).

Germline V gives CDR1 MGHRA, CDR2 YSYEKL. Trimming removed 3 bases at V and 8 bases at J, with 17 bases between. CDR3 length: 15 amino acids. It was with a sample-barcoded 5' primer and a J-beta primer mix that a second PCR of roughly 6 to 12 cycles was run. Each CDR3 protein gets one entry after TCRdb re-called the 5' RACE reads with MiXCR. The data contain about 1.4 million distinct CDR3 sequences, 55% to 75% of them seen just once; the ten biggest clones take up 5% to 7%. Isolation yielded PBMCs, at least 6.5 million per sample, in every case. In regard to this clonotype: Its target is not known.

The chain links TRBV4-1 to TRBJ1-3, with no clear D. The sequence was collected from a man between 18 and 35 years old in good health. Specimen: blood. The chain's CDR3 is CASSQLGRKRDTIYF. The CDR3 DNA sequence: TGCGCCAGCAGCCAGCTCGGACGGAAGAGAGACACCATATATTTT.